This T cell receptor (beta chain) emerged from a study of blood T cell dynamics during melanoma immunotherapy. Study details: Standard first-line treatment here was pembrolizumab or nivolumab plus ipilimumab in metastatic melanoma.

The sample's time point: week 3, after first cycle of checkpoint inhibitor. The V gene's germline CDR1 is GTSNPN and CDR2 SVGIG (reference sequence). The CDR3 length is 13 residues. Trimming stripped 5 bases from V and 2 bases from J, with 11 bases between. Libraries were prepared by immunoSEQ multiplex PCR; TCRdb keeps only in-frame clonotypes and omits some of them. This sample carries more than 10,000 clones, approximately 89% of them seen once, and the ten largest clones take around 0.18%. The rearrangement links TRBV30 to TRBJ2-3; D tentatively reads TRBD1 or TRBD2 (5 bases each). The source material was effector memory CD8+ T cells from blood, sampled from a patient treated with checkpoint blockade. The TCR was taken from a human donor with melanoma. The CDR3 reads CAWERGYTDTQYF. In nucleotides, the CDR3 is TGTGCCTGGGAGAGGGGATACACAGATACGCAGTATTTT. The full variable domain, its missing parts supplied by reference TRBV30 and TRBJ2-3, is SQTIHQWPATLVQPVGSPLSLECTVEGTSNPNLYWYRQAAGRGLQLLFYSVGIGQISSEVPQNLSASRPQDRQFILSSKKLLLSDSGFYLCAWERGYTDTQYFGPGTRLTVL.